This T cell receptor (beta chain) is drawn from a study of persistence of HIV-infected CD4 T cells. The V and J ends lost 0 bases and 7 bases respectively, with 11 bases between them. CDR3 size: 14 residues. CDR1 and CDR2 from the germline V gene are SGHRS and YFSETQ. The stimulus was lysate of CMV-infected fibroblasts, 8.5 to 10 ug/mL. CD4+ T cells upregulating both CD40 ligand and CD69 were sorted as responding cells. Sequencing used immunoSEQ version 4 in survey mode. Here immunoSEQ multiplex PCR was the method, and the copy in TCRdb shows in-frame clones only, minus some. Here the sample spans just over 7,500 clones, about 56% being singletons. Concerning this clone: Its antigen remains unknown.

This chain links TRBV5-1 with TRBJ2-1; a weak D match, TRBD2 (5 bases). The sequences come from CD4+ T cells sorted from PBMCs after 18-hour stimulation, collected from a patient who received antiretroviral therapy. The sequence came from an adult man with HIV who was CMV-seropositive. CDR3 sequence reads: CASSLAGVSNEQFF. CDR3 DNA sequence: TGCGCCAGCAGCTTGGCCGGGGTTTCGAATGAGCAGTTCTTC.